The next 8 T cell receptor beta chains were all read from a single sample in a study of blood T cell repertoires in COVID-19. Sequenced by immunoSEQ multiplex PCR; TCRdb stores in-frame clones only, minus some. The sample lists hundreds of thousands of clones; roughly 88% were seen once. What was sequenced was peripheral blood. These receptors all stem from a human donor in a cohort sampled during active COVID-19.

The CDR3: CASSPTGGGYLHF. In DNA form, the CDR3 reads TGCGCCAGCAGCCCAACAGGGGGGGGGTACCTCCACTTT. V usage is TRBV4-1 and J usage is TRBJ1-6; 8 bases are a match to TRBD1. The ends lost 4 bases at V and 15 bases at J; junction bases unmatched: 8. The CDR3 loop spans 13 amino acids. CDR1 and CDR2 (germline): MGHRA, YSYEKL.

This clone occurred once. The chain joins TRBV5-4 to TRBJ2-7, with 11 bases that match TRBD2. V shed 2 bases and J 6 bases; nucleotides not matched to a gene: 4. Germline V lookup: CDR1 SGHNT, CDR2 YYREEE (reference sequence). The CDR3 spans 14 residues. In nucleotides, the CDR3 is TGTGCCAGCAGCTTACTAGCGGGGGTAGGCGAGCAGTACTTC. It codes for CASSLLAGVGEQYF. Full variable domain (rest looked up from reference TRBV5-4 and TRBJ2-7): ETGVTQSPTHLIKTRGQQVTLRCSSQSGHNTVSWYQQALGQGPQFIFQYYREEENGRGNFPPRFSGLQFPNYSSELNVNALELDDSALYLCASSLLAGVGEQYFGPGTRLTVT.

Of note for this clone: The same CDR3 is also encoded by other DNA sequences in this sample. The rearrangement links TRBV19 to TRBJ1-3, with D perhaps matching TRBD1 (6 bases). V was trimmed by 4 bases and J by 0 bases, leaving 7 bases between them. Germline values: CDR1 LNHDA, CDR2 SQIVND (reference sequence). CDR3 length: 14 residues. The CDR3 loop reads CASSRGGSGNTIYF. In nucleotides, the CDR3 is TGTGCCAGTAGTAGAGGGGGCTCTGGAAACACCATATATTTT.

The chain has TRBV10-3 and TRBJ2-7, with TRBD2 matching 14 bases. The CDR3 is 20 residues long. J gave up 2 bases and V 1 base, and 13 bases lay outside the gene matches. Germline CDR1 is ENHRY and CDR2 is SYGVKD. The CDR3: CAISEFSGTSGSFRTYEQYF. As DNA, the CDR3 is TGTGCCATCAGTGAGTTCTCCGGGACTAGCGGGAGTTTTAGGACCTACGAGCAGTACTTC.

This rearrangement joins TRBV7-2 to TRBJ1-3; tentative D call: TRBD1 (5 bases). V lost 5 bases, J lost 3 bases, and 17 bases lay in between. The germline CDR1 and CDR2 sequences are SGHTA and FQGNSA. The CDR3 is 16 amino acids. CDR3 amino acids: CASSAPRLGGGNTIYF. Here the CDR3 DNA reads TGTGCCAGCAGCGCCCCAAGGTTGGGGGGTGGAAACACCATATATTTT. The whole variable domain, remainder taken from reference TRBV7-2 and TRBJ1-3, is GAGVSQSPSNKVTEKGKDVELRCDPISGHTALYWYRQSLGQGLEFLIYFQGNSAPDKSGLPSDRFSAERTGGSVSTLTIQRTQQEDSAVYLCASSAPRLGGGNTIYFGEGSWLTVV.

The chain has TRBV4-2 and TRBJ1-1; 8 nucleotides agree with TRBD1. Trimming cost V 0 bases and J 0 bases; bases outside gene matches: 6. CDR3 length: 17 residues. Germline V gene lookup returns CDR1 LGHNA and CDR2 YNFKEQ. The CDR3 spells CASSQERGQVMNTEAFF. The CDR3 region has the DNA TGTGCCAGCAGCCAAGAGAGGGGACAGGTCATGAACACTGAAGCTTTCTTT.

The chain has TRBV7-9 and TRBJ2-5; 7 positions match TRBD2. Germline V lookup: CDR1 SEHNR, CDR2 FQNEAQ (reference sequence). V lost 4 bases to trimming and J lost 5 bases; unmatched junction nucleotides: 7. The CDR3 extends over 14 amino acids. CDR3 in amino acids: CASSSSGTTETQYF. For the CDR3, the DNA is TGTGCCAGCAGCTCCTCCGGGACTACTGAGACCCAGTACTTC.

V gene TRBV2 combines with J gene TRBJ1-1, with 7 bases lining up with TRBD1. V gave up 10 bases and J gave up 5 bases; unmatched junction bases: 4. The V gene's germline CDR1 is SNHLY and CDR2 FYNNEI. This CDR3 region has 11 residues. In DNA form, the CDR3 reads TGTGCCACACAGGGGAGGACTGAAGCTTTCTTT. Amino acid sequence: CATQGRTEAFF.